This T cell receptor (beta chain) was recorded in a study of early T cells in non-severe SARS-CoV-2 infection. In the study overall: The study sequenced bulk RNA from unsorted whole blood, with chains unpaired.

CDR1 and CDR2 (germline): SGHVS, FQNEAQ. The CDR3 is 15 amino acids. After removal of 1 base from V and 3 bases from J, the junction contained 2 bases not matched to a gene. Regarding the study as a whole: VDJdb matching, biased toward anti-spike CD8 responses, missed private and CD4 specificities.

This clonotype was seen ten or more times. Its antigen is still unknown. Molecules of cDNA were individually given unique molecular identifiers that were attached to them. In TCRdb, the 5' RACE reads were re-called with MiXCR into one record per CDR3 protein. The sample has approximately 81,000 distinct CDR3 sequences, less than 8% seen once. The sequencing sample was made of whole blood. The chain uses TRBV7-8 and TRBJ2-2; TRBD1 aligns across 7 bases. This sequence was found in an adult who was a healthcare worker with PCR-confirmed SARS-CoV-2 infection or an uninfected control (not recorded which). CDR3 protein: CASSLVQGDTGELFF. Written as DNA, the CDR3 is TGTGCCAGCAGCTTAGTTCAGGGGGACACCGGGGAGCTGTTTTTT.